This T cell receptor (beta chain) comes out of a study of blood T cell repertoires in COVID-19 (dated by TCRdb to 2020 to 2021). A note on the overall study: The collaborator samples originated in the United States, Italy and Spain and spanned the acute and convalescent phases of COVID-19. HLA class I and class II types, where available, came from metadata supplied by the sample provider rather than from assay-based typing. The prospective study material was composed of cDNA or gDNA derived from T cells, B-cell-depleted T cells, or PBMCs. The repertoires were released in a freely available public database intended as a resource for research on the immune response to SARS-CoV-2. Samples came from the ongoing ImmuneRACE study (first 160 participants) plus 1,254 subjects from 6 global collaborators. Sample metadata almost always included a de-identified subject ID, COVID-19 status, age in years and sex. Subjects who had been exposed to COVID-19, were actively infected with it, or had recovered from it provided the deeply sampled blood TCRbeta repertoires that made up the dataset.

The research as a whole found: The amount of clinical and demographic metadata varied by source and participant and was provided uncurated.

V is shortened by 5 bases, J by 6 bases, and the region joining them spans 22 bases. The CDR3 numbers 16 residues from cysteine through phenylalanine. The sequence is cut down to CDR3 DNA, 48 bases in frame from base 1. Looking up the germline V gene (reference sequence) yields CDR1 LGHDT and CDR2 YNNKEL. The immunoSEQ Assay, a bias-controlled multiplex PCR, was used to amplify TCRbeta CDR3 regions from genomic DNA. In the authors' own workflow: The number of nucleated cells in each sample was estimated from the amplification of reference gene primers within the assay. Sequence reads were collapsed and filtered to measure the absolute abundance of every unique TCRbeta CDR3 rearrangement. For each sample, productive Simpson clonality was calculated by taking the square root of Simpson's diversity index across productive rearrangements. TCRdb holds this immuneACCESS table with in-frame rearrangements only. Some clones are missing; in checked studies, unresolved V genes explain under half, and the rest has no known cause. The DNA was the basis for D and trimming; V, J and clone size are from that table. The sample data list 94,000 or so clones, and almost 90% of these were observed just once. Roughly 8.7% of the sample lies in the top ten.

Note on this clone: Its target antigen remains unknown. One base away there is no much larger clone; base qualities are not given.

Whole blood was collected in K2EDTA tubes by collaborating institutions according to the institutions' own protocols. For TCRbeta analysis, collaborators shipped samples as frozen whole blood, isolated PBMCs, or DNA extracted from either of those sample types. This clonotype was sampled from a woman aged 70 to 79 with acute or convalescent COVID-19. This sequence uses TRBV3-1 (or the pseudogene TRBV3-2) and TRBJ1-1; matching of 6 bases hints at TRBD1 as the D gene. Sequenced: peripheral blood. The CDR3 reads CASSSPKPGGLSEAFF. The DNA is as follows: TGTGCCAGCAGCTCCCCGAAACCGGGGGGGCTGTCTGAAGCTTTCTTT.